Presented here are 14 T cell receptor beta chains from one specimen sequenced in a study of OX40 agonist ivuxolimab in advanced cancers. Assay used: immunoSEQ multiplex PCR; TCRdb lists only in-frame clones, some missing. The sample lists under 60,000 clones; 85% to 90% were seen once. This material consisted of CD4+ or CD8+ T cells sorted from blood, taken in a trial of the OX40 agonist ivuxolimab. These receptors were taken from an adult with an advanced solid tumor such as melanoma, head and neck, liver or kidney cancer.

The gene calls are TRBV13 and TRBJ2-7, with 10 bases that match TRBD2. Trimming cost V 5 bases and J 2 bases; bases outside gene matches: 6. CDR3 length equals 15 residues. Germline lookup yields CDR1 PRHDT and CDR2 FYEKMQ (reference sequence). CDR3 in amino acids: CASSPVLAGTYEQYF. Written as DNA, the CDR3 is TGTGCCAGCAGCCCTGTACTAGCGGGGACCTACGAGCAGTACTTC. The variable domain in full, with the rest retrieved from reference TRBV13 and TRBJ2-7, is AAGVIQSPRHLIKEKRETATLKCYPIPRHDTVYWYQQGPGQDPQFLISFYEKMQSDKGSIPDRFSAQQFSDYHSELNMSSLELGDSALYFCASSPVLAGTYEQYFGPGTRLTVT.

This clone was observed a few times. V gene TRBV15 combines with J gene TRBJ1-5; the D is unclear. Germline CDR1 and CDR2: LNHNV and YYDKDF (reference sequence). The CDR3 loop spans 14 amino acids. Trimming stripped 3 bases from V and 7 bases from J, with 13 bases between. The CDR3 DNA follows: TGTGCCACCAGCAGTCCTGATGGTGGGCAGCCCCAGCATTTT. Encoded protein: CATSSPDGGQPQHF.

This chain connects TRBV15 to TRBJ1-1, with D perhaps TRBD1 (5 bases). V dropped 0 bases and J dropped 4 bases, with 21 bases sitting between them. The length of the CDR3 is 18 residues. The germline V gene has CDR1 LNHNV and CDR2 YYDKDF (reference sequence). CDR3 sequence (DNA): TGTGCCACCAGCAGAGATCGGGGGGGGACGCGGAGGGTCACTGAAGCTTTCTTT. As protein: CATSRDRGGTRRVTEAFF.

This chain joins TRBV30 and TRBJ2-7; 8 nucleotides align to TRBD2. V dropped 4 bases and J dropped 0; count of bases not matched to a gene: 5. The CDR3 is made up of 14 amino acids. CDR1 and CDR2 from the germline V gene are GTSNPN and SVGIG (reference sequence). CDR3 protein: CAWKRETSSYEQYF. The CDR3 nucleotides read TGTGCCTGGAAGCGGGAGACTAGCTCCTACGAGCAGTACTTC. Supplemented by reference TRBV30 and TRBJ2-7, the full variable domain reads SQTIHQWPATLVQPVGSPLSLECTVEGTSNPNLYWYRQAAGRGLQLLFYSVGIGQISSEVPQNLSASRPQDRQFILSSKKLLLSDSGFYLCAWKRETSSYEQYFGPGTRLTVT.

The CDR3 nucleotides read TGCGCCAGCAGCTCAAACGGGAACACCGGGGAGCTGTTTTTT. Protein sequence: CASSSNGNTGELFF. This chain joins TRBV5-1 and TRBJ2-2; D is unresolved. V was shortened by 3 bases and J by 1 base, with 7 bases between the two germline ends. In germline, CDR1 is SGHRS, CDR2 YFSETQ. CDR3 length: 14 residues. Using reference TRBV5-1 and TRBJ2-2 for the parts outside the CDR3, the full variable domain is KAGVTQTPRYLIKTRGQQVTLSCSPISGHRSVSWYQQTPGQGLQFLFEYFSETQRNKGNFPGRFSGRQFSNSRSEMNVSTLELGDSALYLCASSSNGNTGELFFGEGSRLTVL.

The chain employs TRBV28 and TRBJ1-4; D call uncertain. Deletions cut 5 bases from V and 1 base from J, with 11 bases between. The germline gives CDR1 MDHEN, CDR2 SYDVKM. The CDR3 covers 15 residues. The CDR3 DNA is TGTGCCAGCAGTGCCATCCGGGTAACTAATGAAAAACTGTTTTTT. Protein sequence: CASSAIRVTNEKLFF.

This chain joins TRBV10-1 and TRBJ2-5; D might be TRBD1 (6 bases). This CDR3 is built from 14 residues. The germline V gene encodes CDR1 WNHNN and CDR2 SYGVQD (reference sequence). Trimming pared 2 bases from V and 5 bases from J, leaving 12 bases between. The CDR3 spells CASSEQTGYETQYF. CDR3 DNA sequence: TGCGCCAGCAGTGAGCAAACAGGGTACGAGACCCAGTACTTC.

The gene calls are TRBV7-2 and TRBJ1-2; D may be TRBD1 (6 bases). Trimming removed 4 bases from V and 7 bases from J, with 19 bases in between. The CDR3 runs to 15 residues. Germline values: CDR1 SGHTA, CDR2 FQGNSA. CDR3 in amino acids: CASSSITGGRGGYTF. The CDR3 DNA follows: TGTGCCAGCAGCTCCATCACCGGGGGCAGGGGTGGCTACACCTTC. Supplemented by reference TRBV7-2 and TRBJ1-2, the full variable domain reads GAGVSQSPSNKVTEKGKDVELRCDPISGHTALYWYRQSLGQGLEFLIYFQGNSAPDKSGLPSDRFSAERTGGSVSTLTIQRTQQEDSAVYLCASSSITGGRGGYTFGSGTRLTVV.

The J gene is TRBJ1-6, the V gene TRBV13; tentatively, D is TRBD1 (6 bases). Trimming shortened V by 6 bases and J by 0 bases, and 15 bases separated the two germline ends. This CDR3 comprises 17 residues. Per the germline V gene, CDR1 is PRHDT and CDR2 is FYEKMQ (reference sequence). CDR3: CASRLGAASSYNSPLHF. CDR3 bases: TGTGCCAGCAGGTTGGGGGCGGCGAGCTCCTATAATTCACCCCTCCACTTT.

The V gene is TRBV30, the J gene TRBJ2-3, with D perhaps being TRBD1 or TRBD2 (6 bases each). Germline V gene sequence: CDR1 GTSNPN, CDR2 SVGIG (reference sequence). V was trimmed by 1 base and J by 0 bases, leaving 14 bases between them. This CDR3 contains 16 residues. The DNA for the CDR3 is TGTGCCTGGAGTGGGGGCCGGGGGCCTAGCACAGATACGCAGTATTTT. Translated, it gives CAWSGGRGPSTDTQYF.

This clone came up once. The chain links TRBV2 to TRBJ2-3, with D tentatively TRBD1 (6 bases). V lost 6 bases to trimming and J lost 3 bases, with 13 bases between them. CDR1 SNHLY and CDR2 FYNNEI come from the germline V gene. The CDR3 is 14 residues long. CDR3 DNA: TGTGCCAGCAGAGAACAGGGTAGGACAGATACGCAGTATTTT. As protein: CASREQGRTDTQYF.

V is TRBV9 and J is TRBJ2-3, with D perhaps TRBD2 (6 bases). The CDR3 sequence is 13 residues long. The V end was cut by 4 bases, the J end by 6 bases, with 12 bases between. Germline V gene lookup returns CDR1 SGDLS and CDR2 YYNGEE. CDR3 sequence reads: CASSLASEDTQYF. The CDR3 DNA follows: TGTGCCAGCAGCCTCGCTAGCGAGGATACGCAGTATTTT.

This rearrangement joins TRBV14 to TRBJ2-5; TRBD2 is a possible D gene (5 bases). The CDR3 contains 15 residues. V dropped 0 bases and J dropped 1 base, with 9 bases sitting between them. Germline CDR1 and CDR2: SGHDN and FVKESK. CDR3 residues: CASSQDGGPQETQYF. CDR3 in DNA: TGTGCCAGCAGCCAAGATGGAGGCCCCCAAGAGACCCAGTACTTC.

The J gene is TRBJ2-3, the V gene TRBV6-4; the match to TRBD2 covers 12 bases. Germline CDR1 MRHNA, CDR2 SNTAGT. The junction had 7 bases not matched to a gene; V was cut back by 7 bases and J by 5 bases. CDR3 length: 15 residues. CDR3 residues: CASTPASGGGDTQYF. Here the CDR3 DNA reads TGTGCCAGCACCCCGGCTAGCGGGGGGGGAGATACGCAGTATTTT.